The T cell receptor beta chain described here comes from a study of blood T cell repertoires in COVID-19. Profiling relied on immunoSEQ multiplex PCR, and the TCRdb table lists in-frame clones only, not all of them. The sample consists of roughly 250,000 clones, roughly 84% of them appearing once. Germline lookup yields CDR1 SQVTM and CDR2 ANQGSEA. The V end was cut by 1 base, the J end by 6 bases, with 13 bases between. The CDR3 length is 13 residues. The sequence was obtained from a woman in her forties who had recovered from COVID-19. Specimen: peripheral blood. This rearrangement joins TRBV29-1 to TRBJ2-7, with a possible D match to TRBD1 (6 bases). The CDR3 loop reads CSVEAGQGGEQYF. CDR3 nucleotide sequence: TGCAGCGTTGAAGCCGGGCAAGGGGGCGAGCAGTACTTC.